These T cell receptor beta chains were read from a single sample in a study of post-analysis software for immune sequencing data. One entry per CDR3 protein, called by TCRdb with MiXCR from the PCR reads. The data show about 560,000 distinct CDR3 sequences, around 47% seen once. Source material: blood. These receptors were obtained from a girl aged 10 to 17 with multiple sclerosis. CDR3s include the opening cysteine and the closing phenylalanine or tryptophan. A D gene is named only where the DNA matches it firmly. Rows give clone size only sometimes, using once, few, many, or a class for an expanded clone.

clone_size,d_call,v_call,j_call,cdr3_nt,cdr3_aa
few,TRBD2,TRBV9,TRBJ2-3,TGTGCCAGCAGCGCGCCGCCGGGACTAGCACGCACAGATACGCAGTATTTT,CASSAPPGLARTDTQYF
.,.,TRBV12-3/TRBV12-4,TRBJ1-5,TGTGCCAGCAGTTCTTTTATGGGGGTTGGTCAGCCCCAGCATTTT,CASSSFMGVGQPQHF
.,.,TRBV7-9,TRBJ2-1,TGTGCCAGCAGCCCCCGGTCTAGCGAGTCCTACAATGAGCAGTTCTTC,CASSPRSSESYNEQFF
.,.,TRBV12-3/TRBV12-4,TRBJ2-5,TGTGCCAGCAGCTTCGGATGGAGGGGGGCCCCAGAGACCCAGTACTTC,CASSFGWRGAPETQYF
.,TRBD1,TRBV12-3/TRBV12-4,TRBJ1-1,TGTGCCAGCAACCGACCGGGACAGGGTCGCACTGAAGCTTTCTTT,CASNRPGQGRTEAFF
few,TRBD2,TRBV10-3,TRBJ2-7,TGTGCCATCAGTGAGGAGCGGGACCCCTACGAGCAGTACTTC,CAISEERDPYEQYF
few,.,TRBV10-3,TRBJ1-2,TGTGCCATCAGTGAGGCCAGCCGGGGCTACACCTTC,CAISEASRGYTF
.,.,TRBV6-1,TRBJ1-4,TGTGCCAGCAGTCCCCAAGGGGCTCTGCGGAAGGCTGGAGAAAAACTGTTTTTT,CASSPQGALRKAGEKLFF
.,.,TRBV5-1,TRBJ2-3,TGCGCCAGCAGTTTACTGCCGTGGACTACAGATACGCAGTATTTT,CASSLLPWTTDTQYF
.,.,TRBV5-1,TRBJ1-2,TGCGCCAGCAGCTTGGAGGCGGGGGCATATGGCTACACCTTC,CASSLEAGAYGYTF
few,TRBD1,TRBV12-3/TRBV12-4,TRBJ2-5,TGTGCCAGCAGTTTAACCCAAGGACAGGGGATTATGACGGAGACCCAGTACTTC,CASSLTQGQGIMTETQYF
many,.,TRBV7-2,TRBJ1-1,TGTGCCAGCAGCTTATGGGGGCCCACTGAAGCTTTCTTT,CASSLWGPTEAFF
few,TRBD2,TRBV5-1,TRBJ2-3,TGCGCCAGCAGCTTCGCCGCGATCAGCGGGAGGTTTACAGATACGCAGTATTTT,CASSFAAISGRFTDTQYF
few,TRBD1,TRBV7-9,TRBJ2-1,TGTGCCAGCAGCGCCTTGGACAGGGGTGGGGATGAGCAGTTCTTC,CASSALDRGGDEQFF
few,TRBD1,TRBV6-5,TRBJ2-4,TGTGCCAGCAGGACAGGGGTTGAAAACATTCAGTACTTC,CASRTGVENIQYF
.,.,TRBV7-2,TRBJ2-7,TGTGCCAGCAGCCGCCTGGGGACGGACCCCTCCTACGAGCAGTACTTC,CASSRLGTDPSYEQYF
once,.,TRBV9,TRBJ2-1,TGTGCCAGCAGCACAACCGGGACTCCTAATGAGCAGTTCTTC,CASSTTGTPNEQFF
.,TRBD1,TRBV15,TRBJ1-6,TGTGCCACCAGCAGGTTACAGGGGAGCCCTCTCCACTTT,CATSRLQGSPLHF
.,.,TRBV11-2,TRBJ2-7,TGTGCCAGCAGCGACATGAGCTCCTACAATGAGCAGTACTTC,CASSDMSSYNEQYF
.,.,TRBV5-1,TRBJ2-3,TGCGCCAGCAGCACGGGCCCCATGGGGAGCACGCAGTATTTT,CASSTGPMGSTQYF
few,TRBD2,TRBV20-1,TRBJ2-7,TGCAGTGCTAAAGGGACTAGCGAAAGCTACGAGCAGTACTTC,CSAKGTSESYEQYF
.,TRBD1,TRBV5-6,TRBJ2-7,TGTGCCAGCAGCTGTTTGGACAGGGATAGCGAGCAGTACTTC,CASSCLDRDSEQYF
.,.,TRBV6-6,TRBJ2-6,TGTGCCAGCAGCAACACGCTGGGGGCCAACGTCCTGACTTTC,CASSNTLGANVLTF
.,TRBD2,TRBV3-1,TRBJ2-1,TGTGCCAGCAGCCAGGGACTAGCGGGAAACAATGAGCAGTTCTTC,CASSQGLAGNNEQFF